One and the same sample provided the 5 T cell receptor beta chains below, sequenced in a study of cytomegalovirus exposure and HLA in healthy donors. Here immunoSEQ multiplex PCR was the method, and the copy in TCRdb shows in-frame clones only, minus some. The sample holds about 280,000 clones, roughly 90% seen once. Sequenced material: PBMCs. Source of these receptors: a young woman in good health and CMV-seronegative.

CDR3 DNA: TGTGCCAGCAGCTACAATGACAGAGTGCTAGCCAAAAACATTCAGTACTTC. This encodes CASSYNDRVLAKNIQYF. The chain is built from TRBV7-3 and TRBJ2-4, with a possible D match to TRBD1 (5 bases). The CDR3 consists of 17 residues. V gave up 4 bases and J gave up 0 bases, with 16 bases separating them. Germline assignment: CDR1 SGHTA and CDR2 FQGTGA. The whole variable domain, filled in from reference TRBV7-3 and TRBJ2-4, reads GAGVSQTPSNKVTEKGKYVELRCDPISGHTALYWYRQSLGQGPEFLIYFQGTGAADDSGLPNDRFFAVRPEGSVSTLKIQRTERGDSAVYLCASSYNDRVLAKNIQYFGAGTRLSVL.

The chain employs TRBV5-1 and TRBJ1-2; 8 bases align to TRBD1. The V gene end was trimmed by 4 bases and the J gene end by 4 bases; junction bases not matched to a gene: 6. The CDR3 sequence is 14 residues long. Germline V gene data show CDR1 as SGHRS and CDR2 as YFSETQ. CDR3 DNA: TGCGCCAGCAGCCCCAGGGGGCGCCCCTATGGCTACACCTTC. It translates to CASSPRGRPYGYTF.

This rearrangement joins TRBV29-1 to TRBJ2-1; 10 positions match TRBD2. The CDR3 is 15 residues long. Germline lookup yields CDR1 SQVTM and CDR2 ANQGSEA. With V trimmed by 6 bases and J by 2 bases, 7 bases remained unmatched. CDR3 coding DNA: TGCAGCGTCCGATTAGCGGGAGGCCCCTACAATGAGCAGTTCTTC. Amino acids: CSVRLAGGPYNEQFF.

The chain links TRBV28 to TRBJ1-4, with 9 positions matching TRBD1. V trimming: 4 bases; J trimming: 3 bases; junction bases outside the gene matches: 3. The length of the CDR3 is 15 residues. The germline gives CDR1 MDHEN, CDR2 SYDVKM. In DNA form, the CDR3 reads TGTGCCAGCAGTTCATGGACAGGGGCTAATGAAAAACTGTTTTTT. Translating it yields CASSSWTGANEKLFF. The complete variable domain, with remaining parts taken from reference TRBV28 and TRBJ1-4, reads DVKVTQSSRYLVKRTGEKVFLECVQDMDHENMFWYRQDPGLGLRLIYFSYDVKMKEKGDIPEGYSVSREKKERFSLILESASTNQTSMYLCASSSWTGANEKLFFGSGTQLSVL.

As concerns this clone: Other DNA sequences in this sample translate to the same CDR3. This chain connects TRBV6-5 to TRBJ1-1; TRBD1 aligns across 9 bases. This CDR3 region has 15 residues. Looked up from germline, CDR1 is MNHEY and CDR2 is SVGAGI. The V and J ends lost 6 bases and 1 base, in that order; junction bases with no gene match: 6. CDR3 nucleotides: TGTGCCAGCAGCCCTACGACAGGGGGGAACACTGAAGCTTTCTTT. This gives the protein CASSPTTGGNTEAFF.